One and the same sample provided the 6 T cell receptor beta chains below, sequenced in a study of blood T cells in healthy people across ages. Together with a sample-barcoded 5' primer, a J-beta primer mix was included in a second PCR lasting 7 to 11 cycles. TCRdb used MiXCR to reprocess the 5' RACE reads, holding one entry per CDR3 protein. The profile shows roughly 500,000 distinct CDR3 sequences, 25% to 30% of them singletons. Input material: blood. The receptors stem from a woman in her 70s in good health.

The rearrangement uses TRBV10-3 and TRBJ1-1; TRBD1 might be the D (5 bases). The length of the CDR3 is 13 residues. The V end lost 2 bases, the J end lost 4 bases, and 8 bases lay between the germline ends. Germline V gene data show CDR1 as ENHRY and CDR2 as SYGVKD. The CDR3 DNA reads TGTGCCATCAGTGAGACAGGAAGCACTGAAGCTTTCTTT. It codes for CAISETGSTEAFF.

The CDR3 region has the DNA TGTGCCAGCAGCGCCCGGGACAGGGGCGGGTATGAGCAGTTCTTC. Protein: CASSARDRGGYEQFF. The chain joins TRBV7-8 to TRBJ2-1; 10 nucleotides align to TRBD1. The CDR3 contains 15 residues. Trimming cost V 5 bases and J 8 bases; bases outside gene matches: 9. Germline values: CDR1 SGHVS, CDR2 FQNEAQ.

The chain couples TRBV20-1 to TRBJ2-5; no definite D call. Germline V CDR1 and CDR2: DFQATT, SNEGSKA (reference sequence). Between the trimmed V and J ends, which lost 7 bases and 3 bases, there was a span of 12 bases. CDR3 size: 12 residues. The CDR3 DNA follows: TGCAGTGTTAAATCAAGCGAAGAGACCCAGTACTTC. Amino acids: CSVKSSEETQYF.

The chain employs TRBV7-3 and TRBJ1-1; unclear D gene. The CDR3 contains 14 residues. V lost 5 bases and J 3 bases, leaving 13 bases between the germline ends. The V gene's germline CDR1 is SGHTA and CDR2 FQGTGA. This chain's CDR3 is CASSASGSHTEAFF. The DNA for the CDR3 is TGTGCCAGCAGCGCGTCCGGGTCCCACACTGAAGCTTTCTTT.

V gene TRBV27 combines with J gene TRBJ1-6; 9 bases align to TRBD1. Germline V CDR1 and CDR2: MNHEY, SMNVEV (reference sequence). With 2 bases clipped from V and 4 bases from J, the junction kept 6 bases outside the gene matches. CDR3 length: 17 residues. The CDR3 region is CASSLPPDRGYNSPLHF. CDR3 nucleotides: TGTGCCAGCAGTTTACCCCCCGACAGGGGGTATAATTCACCCCTCCACTTT.

This clonotype showed up just a few times. An end of the junction differs from the germline gene, which may be a read error. This chain joins TRBV5-1 and TRBJ2-1; D is unclear. Germline-derived CDR1 and CDR2 are SGHRS and YFSETQ. This CDR3 is 12 amino acids long. CDR3 amino acids: CASSLISNEQFF. The CDR3 DNA reads as TGCGCCAGTAGCTTGATTTCCAATGAGCAGTTCTTC.